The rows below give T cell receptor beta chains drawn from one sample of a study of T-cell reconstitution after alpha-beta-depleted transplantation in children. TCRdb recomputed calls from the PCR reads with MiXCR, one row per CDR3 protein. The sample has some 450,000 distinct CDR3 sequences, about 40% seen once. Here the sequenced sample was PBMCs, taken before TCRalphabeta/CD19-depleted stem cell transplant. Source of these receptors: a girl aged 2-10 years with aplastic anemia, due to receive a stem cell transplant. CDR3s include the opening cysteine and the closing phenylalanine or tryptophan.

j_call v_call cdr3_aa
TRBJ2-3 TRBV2 CASQMIAGTDTQYF
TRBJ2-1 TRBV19 CASSIETRDNEQFF
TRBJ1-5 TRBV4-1 CASSQDPQGFQPQHF
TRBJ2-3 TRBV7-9 CASRLSGREADTQYF
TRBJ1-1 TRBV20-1 CSARDPGLLNTEAFF
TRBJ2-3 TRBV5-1 CASSLGPGSQDTQYF
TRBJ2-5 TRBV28 CASSLAGFQETQYF
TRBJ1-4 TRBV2 CASSGTGLATNEKLFF
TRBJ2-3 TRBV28 CASSTRTSGSASTDTQYF
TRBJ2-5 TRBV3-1 CASSQEDSGDWETQYF
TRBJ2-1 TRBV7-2 CASSLAFPSYNEQFF
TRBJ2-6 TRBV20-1 CSARESTRGPPSGANVLTF
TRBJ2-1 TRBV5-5 CASSVTGTAYNEQFF
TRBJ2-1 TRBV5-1 CASSRNRGEQFF
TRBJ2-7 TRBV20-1 CSARDGRFATYEQYF
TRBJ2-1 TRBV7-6 CASSLETSHNEQFF
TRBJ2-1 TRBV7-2 CASSYQSYNEQFF
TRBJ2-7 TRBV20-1 CSLGSTPYEQYF
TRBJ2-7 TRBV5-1 CASSLAATGVSYEQYF
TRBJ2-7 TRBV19 CASSPIGVSGNEQYF
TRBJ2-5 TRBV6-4 CASSHRPWSPGQTTRPGETQYF
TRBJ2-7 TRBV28 CASSFLSPGSSYEQYF
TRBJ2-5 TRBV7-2 CASSLAILNHIQETQYF
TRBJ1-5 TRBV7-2 CASSSGFYQPQHF
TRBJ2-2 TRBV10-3 CAISERQGSTGELFF
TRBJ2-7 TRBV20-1 CSASGGLAGYEQYF
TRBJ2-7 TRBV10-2 CASSESRTGGSYEQYF
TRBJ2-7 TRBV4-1 CASSQDSLQSSYEQYF
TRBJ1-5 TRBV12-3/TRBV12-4 CASRPTGSYQPQHF
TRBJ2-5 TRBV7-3 CASSLTPGGGAGTQYF
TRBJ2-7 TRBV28 CASKIYGRALSEQYF
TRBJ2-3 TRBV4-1 CASSQASRRASDTQYF
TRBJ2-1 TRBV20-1 CSARDPESSYNEQFF
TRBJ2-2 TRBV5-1 CASSNRQGVSGELFF
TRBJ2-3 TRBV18 CASSPGSSTDTQYF